The 13 T cell receptor beta chains given below trace back to one sample, sequenced in a study of type 1 regulatory T cells. TCRdb processed the reads anew with MiXCR; each CDR3 protein has one entry. The sample lists 60,000 to 75,000 distinct CDR3 sequences; less than 25% were seen once. Notes on the study in general: Type 1 regulatory T cells had a more restricted TCR repertoire than non-type 1 regulatory T cells.

No antigen has been identified for these receptors. Sequenced sample: cultured type 1 regulatory T (Tr1) cells, either the whole culture or a sorted fraction (not recorded which). The receptors shown here come from a human donor in good health.

The genes are TRBV7-9 and TRBJ2-7; the D gene is possibly TRBD2 (5 bases). The CDR3 contains 12 residues. Germline CDR1 SEHNR, CDR2 FQNEAQ (reference sequence). Trimming stripped 3 bases from V and 3 bases from J, with 6 bases between. The CDR3 loop is CASSLDFYEQYF. The CDR3 coding sequence is TGTGCCAGCAGCTTGGACTTCTACGAGCAGTACTTC. Full variable domain (missing parts from reference TRBV7-9 and TRBJ2-7): DTGVSQNPRHKITKRGQNVTFRCDPISEHNRLYWYRQTLGQGPEFLTYFQNEAQLEKSRLLSDRFSAERPKGSFSTLEIQRTEQGDSAMYLCASSLDFYEQYFGPGTRLTVT.

Only one count was recorded for this clonotype. The V and J genes are TRBV28 and TRBJ2-7; TRBD2 matches 7 bases. Trimming removed 3 bases from V and 5 bases from J; junction bases left unmatched: 13. Germline V CDR1 and CDR2: MDHEN, SYDVKM. There are 16 residues in the CDR3. In DNA form, the CDR3 reads TGTGCCAGCAGTTTTACTAGCGCCCGCGGAGAGGACGAGCAGTACTTC. Translated, it gives CASSFTSARGEDEQYF.

This chain connects TRBV20-1 to TRBJ1-5; 9 bases line up with TRBD1. This CDR3 has 16 residues. Germline V gene sequence: CDR1 DFQATT, CDR2 SNEGSKA (reference sequence). Trimming took 3 bases from V and 6 from J; bases not matched to a gene: 12. The CDR3 region has the DNA TGCAGTGCTAGGGCCCCGGACAGGGGCTATATTCAGCCCCAGCATTTT. Its translation is CSARAPDRGYIQPQHF.

The V gene is TRBV12-3 or TRBV12-4, the J gene TRBJ1-1; D is uncertain. V was shortened by 8 bases and J by 0 bases, with 16 bases between the two germline ends. The CDR3 totals 15 residues. CDR3 nucleotides: TGTGCCAGCGTGGTTCGGTCGGGGATGAACACTGAAGCTTTCTTT. It encodes CASVVRSGMNTEAFF.

The chain carries TRBV10-3 and TRBJ2-1, with 10 nucleotides matching TRBD2. In germline, CDR1 is ENHRY, CDR2 SYGVKD. The V segment lost 6 bases and the J segment 4 bases; nucleotides outside the gene matches: 6. This CDR3 comprises 15 residues. The CDR3: CAISELAGSYNEQFF. The CDR3, as DNA: TGTGCCATCAGCGAACTAGCGGGGTCATACAATGAGCAGTTCTTC.

A word on this clonotype: The junction and the germline gene differ at one end; a read error may be behind it. The V call is TRBV20-1, the J call TRBJ1-4, with no clear D. This CDR3 spans 12 amino acids. The V gene's germline CDR1 is DFQATT and CDR2 SNEGSKA (reference sequence). This CDR3 reads CSAGMGTGKRFF. Here the CDR3 DNA reads TGCAGTGCGGGCATGGGAACTGGAAAACGGTTTTTT.

J is TRBJ1-1 and V is TRBV9, with a tentative D call TRBD1 (5 bases). The V end was cut by 0 bases, the J end by 0 bases, with 6 bases between. The germline V gene encodes CDR1 SGDLS and CDR2 YYNGEE. The CDR3 runs to 14 residues. CDR3 amino acids: CASSVEGMNTEAFF. The CDR3 bases are TGTGCCAGCAGCGTAGAGGGGATGAACACTGAAGCTTTCTTT.

V gene TRBV5-5 combines with J gene TRBJ2-1; 7 bases line up with TRBD2. The length of the CDR3 is 14 residues. Germline assignment: CDR1 SGHKS and CDR2 YYEKEE (reference sequence). The trim removed 2 bases at V and 7 bases at J, leaving 6 bases unmatched. The CDR3 loop is CASSFLGAGNEQFF. The CDR3 DNA reads TGTGCCAGCAGCTTCCTTGGAGCGGGGAATGAGCAGTTCTTC.

V is TRBV2 and J is TRBJ2-1; 7 nucleotides line up with TRBD2. J lost 5 bases, V lost 3 bases, and 10 bases had no gene match. The CDR3 is 16 residues long. Germline CDR1 is SNHLY and CDR2 is FYNNEI. The CDR3 spells CASSDLSRLADNEQFF. DNA for the CDR3: TGTGCCAGCAGTGATCTTTCCCGTCTAGCGGACAATGAGCAGTTCTTC. Drawing the rest from reference TRBV2 and TRBJ2-1, the complete variable domain is EPEVTQTPSHQVTQMGQEVILRCVPISNHLYFYWYRQILGQKVEFLVSFYNNEISEKSEIFDDQFSVERPDGSNFTLKIRSTKLEDSAMYFCASSDLSRLADNEQFFGPGTRLTVL.

In DNA form, the CDR3 reads TGCAGTGCTAGTCAGGTCCCCATAAACATTCAGTACTTC. Translated, it gives CSASQVPINIQYF. This chain uses TRBV20-1 with TRBJ2-4; no clear D. This CDR3 spans 13 amino acids. With 3 bases removed from V and 6 bases from J, the gap between germline ends came to 12 bases. Germline V gene lookup returns CDR1 DFQATT and CDR2 SNEGSKA (reference sequence).

Ten or more counts support this clonotype. The J gene is TRBJ2-2, the V gene TRBV12-3 or TRBV12-4, with D perhaps TRBD2 (5 bases). The V end lost 6 bases, the J end lost 4 bases, and 12 bases lay between the germline ends. CDR3 length: 14 amino acids. CDR3 residues: CASSLTRITGELFF. The CDR3 DNA is TGTGCCAGCAGCCTCACTAGAATCACCGGGGAGCTGTTTTTT.

The rearrangement links TRBV6-1 to TRBJ1-6; tentatively, D is TRBD1 (5 bases). Trimming pared 6 bases from V and 4 bases from J, leaving 10 bases between. The CDR3 is 14 amino acids. Germline V gene sequence: CDR1 MNHNS, CDR2 SASEGT. The CDR3 DNA is TGTGCCAGCAGGGGGGGACCGTATAATTCACCCCTCCACTTT. This encodes CASRGGPYNSPLHF.

This clonotype was counted a few times. V gene TRBV5-1 combines with J gene TRBJ2-2, with TRBD1 matching over 7 bases. CDR3 size: 15 residues. The germline V gene encodes CDR1 SGHRS and CDR2 YFSETQ. The V segment lost 3 bases and the J segment 0 bases; nucleotides outside the gene matches: 2. The CDR3 region is CASSWGTANTGELFF. As DNA, the CDR3 is TGCGCCAGCAGCTGGGGGACAGCGAACACCGGGGAGCTGTTTTTT.